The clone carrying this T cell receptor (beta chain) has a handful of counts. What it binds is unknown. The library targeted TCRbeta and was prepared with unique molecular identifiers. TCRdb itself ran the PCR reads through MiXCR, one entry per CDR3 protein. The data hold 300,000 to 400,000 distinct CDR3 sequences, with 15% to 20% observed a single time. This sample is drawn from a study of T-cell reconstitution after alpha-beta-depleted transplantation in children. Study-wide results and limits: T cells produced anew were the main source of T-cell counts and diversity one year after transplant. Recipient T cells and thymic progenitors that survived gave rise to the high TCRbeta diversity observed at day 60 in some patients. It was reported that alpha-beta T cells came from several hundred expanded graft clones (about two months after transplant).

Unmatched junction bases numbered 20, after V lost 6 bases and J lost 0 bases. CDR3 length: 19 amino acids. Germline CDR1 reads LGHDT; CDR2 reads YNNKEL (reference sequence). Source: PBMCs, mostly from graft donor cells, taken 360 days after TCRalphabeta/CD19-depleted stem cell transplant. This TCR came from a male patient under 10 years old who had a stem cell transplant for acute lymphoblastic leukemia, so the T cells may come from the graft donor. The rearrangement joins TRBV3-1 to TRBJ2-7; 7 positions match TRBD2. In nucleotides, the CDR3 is TGTGCCAGCAGTCCTACTGTTCTAGCGGCGGGGCTTAGCTCCTACGAGCAGTACTTC. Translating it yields CASSPTVLAAGLSSYEQYF.